The 27 T cell receptor beta chains presented below share a single source sample, sequenced in a study of blood T cells in healthy people across ages. Then a second PCR, running about 7 to 11 cycles, was carried out with a sample-barcoded 5' primer and a J-beta primer mix. Using its own MiXCR run on the 5' RACE reads, TCRdb lists one record per CDR3 protein. This table holds some 760,000 distinct CDR3 sequences, roughly 25% found once. A further study also used this sample, focusing on T cells of mothers and their children.

The sample was blood. The origin of the receptors is a boy between 10 and 17 years old in good health.

This clonotype occurred a few times. V and J are TRBV7-8 and TRBJ2-4, with 7 bases lining up with TRBD1. The J segment lost 9 bases and the V segment lost 4 bases, leaving 18 bases of the junction unmatched. This CDR3 contains 17 residues. CDR1 and CDR2 (germline): SGHVS, FQNEAQ. CDR3 loop: CASSSEQGTLSRGIQYF. The DNA for the CDR3 is TGTGCCAGCAGCTCTGAACAGGGGACACTCTCGAGGGGCATTCAGTACTTC. The full variable domain, in which reference TRBV7-8 and TRBJ2-4 provide the parts outside the CDR3, is GAGVSQSPRYKVAKRGQDVALRCDPISGHVSLFWYQQALGQGPEFLTYFQNEAQLDKSGLPSDRFFAERPEGSVSTLKIQRTQQEDSAVYLCASSSEQGTLSRGIQYFGAGTRLSVL.

This clonotype was counted a few times. The gene calls are TRBV6-6 and TRBJ1-3, with D hard to call. The germline gives CDR1 MNHNY, CDR2 SVGAGI (reference sequence). Trimming stripped 7 bases from V and 0 bases from J, with 10 bases between. This CDR3 is built from 14 residues. This CDR3 is CASMSGNSGNTIYF. CDR3 in DNA: TGTGCCAGCATGTCCGGAAACTCTGGAAACACCATATATTTT.

This clonotype has a handful of counts. The chain uses TRBV11-2 and TRBJ2-1; D may correspond to TRBD1 or TRBD2 (5 bases each). This CDR3 has 17 amino acids. The germline V gene encodes CDR1 SGHAT and CDR2 FQNNGV. V gave up 4 bases and J gave up 1 base, with 17 bases separating them. CDR3 sequence reads: CASSSRRDGLSYNEQFF. For the CDR3, the DNA is TGTGCCAGCAGCTCCCGCCGGGACGGACTTTCCTACAATGAGCAGTTCTTC.

The genes are TRBV29-1 and TRBJ2-5; 8 bases map to TRBD2. This CDR3 has 15 residues. Germline CDR1 and CDR2: SQVTM and ANQGSEA. V was clipped by 6 bases and J by 5 bases; unmatched bases: 14. The CDR3 coding sequence is TGCAGCGTAGGTTTGATAGCGGGAACGGACGAGACCCAGTACTTC. Its protein product is CSVGLIAGTDETQYF.

This clonotype was picked up a small number of times. The genes are TRBV6-4 and TRBJ2-3, with 8 bases aligning to TRBD2. The trim removed 4 bases at V and 6 bases at J, leaving 6 bases unmatched. The germline V gene has CDR1 MRHNA and CDR2 SNTAGT. The CDR3 spans 14 residues. In DNA form, the CDR3 reads TGTGCCAGCAGTGCAGCGGGGGAGACGGATACGCAGTATTTT. This translates into CASSAAGETDTQYF.

The gene calls are TRBV7-2 and TRBJ2-2; D assignment may be TRBD1 or TRBD2 (6 bases each). With 1 base removed from V and 9 bases from J, the gap between germline ends came to 15 bases. Germline V gene data show CDR1 as SGHTA and CDR2 as FQGNSA. The CDR3 runs 15 residues. The CDR3 DNA is TGTGCCAGCAGCTTAGTAAGGGGGGCACATCGGGAGCTGTTTTTT. It encodes CASSLVRGAHRELFF. The full variable domain, with the rest looked up from reference TRBV7-2 and TRBJ2-2, is GAGVSQSPSNKVTEKGKDVELRCDPISGHTALYWYRQSLGQGLEFLIYFQGNSAPDKSGLPSDRFSAERTGGSVSTLTIQRTQQEDSAVYLCASSLVRGAHRELFFGEGSRLTVL.

This clonotype showed up just a few times. This chain uses TRBV6-1 with TRBJ2-5; weak D call: TRBD1 (5 bases). V was cut by 8 bases and J by 2 bases, with 12 bases left in between. The CDR3 spans 13 residues. Per germline, CDR1 MNHNS and CDR2 SASEGT. The CDR3 DNA reads TGTGCCAGCTTTCGGACAATTCAAGAGACCCAGTACTTC. Translating it yields CASFRTIQETQYF.

V usage is TRBV10-3 and J usage is TRBJ2-7, with a tentative D call TRBD1 (5 bases). Germline V gene lookup returns CDR1 ENHRY and CDR2 SYGVKD. This CDR3 has 12 residues. V was pared by 3 bases and J by 4 bases, with 7 bases between. In DNA, the CDR3 is TGTGCCATCAGTGACCAGGGTTACGAGCAGTACTTC. Encoded protein: CAISDQGYEQYF.

V usage is TRBV7-6 and J usage is TRBJ2-3, with 8 bases lining up with TRBD2. Trimming removed 2 bases from V and 0 bases from J; junction bases left unmatched: 4. From germline, CDR1 is SGHVS and CDR2 FNYEAQ. CDR3 length equals 16 residues. The CDR3 loop reads CASSLKAGASTDTQYF. The CDR3 region has the DNA TGTGCCAGCAGCTTAAAAGCGGGGGCTAGCACAGATACGCAGTATTTT. Full variable domain (remainder filled in from reference TRBV7-6 and TRBJ2-3): GAGVSQSPRYKVTKRGQDVALRCDPISGHVSLYWYRQALGQGPEFLTYFNYEAQQDKSGLPNDRFSAERPEGSISTLTIQRTEQRDSAMYRCASSLKAGASTDTQYFGPGTRLTVL.

This clonotype was seen a few times. The chain uses TRBV11-2 and TRBJ2-7; D not resolved. CDR1 and CDR2 from the germline V gene are SGHAT and FQNNGV. The germline V and J ends were trimmed by 5 bases and 6 bases, with 14 bases remaining between them. This CDR3 has 13 amino acids. CDR3 region: CASSQYWVTEQYF. DNA for the CDR3: TGTGCCAGCAGCCAATATTGGGTGACCGAGCAGTACTTC.

This clonotype was seen only a few times. The rearrangement joins TRBV25-1 to TRBJ1-3; weak D call: TRBD1 (6 bases). This CDR3 contains 14 residues. Germline values: CDR1 MGHDK, CDR2 SYGVNS. The V and J ends lost 5 bases and 4 bases respectively, with 12 bases between them. The CDR3 region is CASSSDRKGNTIYF. For the CDR3, the DNA is TGTGCCAGCAGTTCTGACAGGAAGGGAAACACCATATATTTT.

This chain joins TRBV18 and TRBJ1-4; possible D gene TRBD1, 5 bases. The length of the CDR3 is 16 residues. CDR1 KGHSH and CDR2 LQKENI come from the germline V gene. The V and J ends lost 2 bases and 6 bases respectively, with 16 bases between them. As DNA, the CDR3 is TGTGCCAGCTCACCAGGGCCCCCAGGGAAGGATGAAAAACTGTTTTTT. It encodes CASSPGPPGKDEKLFF.

This rearrangement joins TRBV7-2 to TRBJ2-1, with 10 bases aligning to TRBD2. The CDR3 is made up of 14 amino acids. From germline, CDR1 is SGHTA and CDR2 FQGNSA. Germline trimming cut 6 bases from V and 6 bases from J; bases unmatched to any gene: 5. The CDR3 loop is CASRLLAGSNEQFF. The CDR3 nucleotides are TGTGCCAGCAGACTACTAGCGGGATCCAATGAGCAGTTCTTC.

The chain links TRBV20-1 to TRBJ2-3, with 9 bases identical to TRBD2. This CDR3 has 15 residues. Germline V gene sequence: CDR1 DFQATT, CDR2 SNEGSKA (reference sequence). With 6 bases clipped from V and 7 bases from J, the junction kept 14 bases outside the gene matches. The CDR3 reads CSAFHPAGGTNTQYF. The CDR3 region has the DNA TGCAGTGCGTTCCATCCAGCGGGAGGAACGAATACGCAGTATTTT.

There are a few counts of this clonotype. The rearrangement joins TRBV7-9 to TRBJ2-7; 8 bases map to TRBD2. CDR3 length: 13 amino acids. V lost 8 bases, J lost 4 bases, and 7 bases stayed unmatched. Germline loops: CDR1 SEHNR, CDR2 FQNEAQ (reference sequence). This CDR3 reads CASCSAGGYEQYF. DNA of the CDR3: TGTGCCAGCTGCTCTGCGGGAGGTTACGAGCAGTACTTC.

This clonotype appeared a few times. The CDR3 sequence: CASSLGARGDTQYF. The CDR3 nucleotides are TGCGCCAGCAGCTTGGGGGCTAGAGGGGATACGCAGTATTTT. The chain carries TRBV5-1 and TRBJ2-3; D is perhaps TRBD2 (5 bases). CDR1 and CDR2 (germline): SGHRS, YFSETQ. Trimming shortened V by 0 bases and J by 6 bases, and 11 bases separated the two germline ends. The CDR3 sequence is 14 residues long.

The genes are TRBV7-9 and TRBJ2-3, with D perhaps TRBD2 (6 bases). V lost 1 base and J 7 bases, leaving 12 bases between the germline ends. CDR3 size: 14 residues. Germline CDR1 and CDR2: SEHNR and FQNEAQ (reference sequence). The CDR3 protein is CASSLEVAGYTQYF. The DNA for the CDR3 is TGTGCCAGCAGCTTAGAGGTCGCGGGGTATACGCAGTATTTT.

V usage is TRBV2 and J usage is TRBJ2-3; weak D call: TRBD2 (6 bases). The CDR3 extends over 17 amino acids. V was pared by 2 bases and J by 4 bases, with 19 bases between. Germline loops: CDR1 SNHLY, CDR2 FYNNEI. The CDR3: CASSEWAGGANADTQYF. Written as DNA, the CDR3 is TGTGCCAGCAGTGAATGGGCGGGCGGGGCCAACGCAGATACGCAGTATTTT.

This clonotype was seen a handful of times. The chain employs TRBV7-9 and TRBJ1-2; 7 positions match TRBD1. Germline assignment: CDR1 SEHNR and CDR2 FQNEAQ (reference sequence). This CDR3 spans 15 amino acids. V trimming: 0 bases; J trimming: 5 bases; junction bases outside the gene matches: 6. Here the CDR3 reads CASSLAETGMYGYTF. The CDR3 region has the DNA TGTGCCAGCAGCTTAGCCGAGACAGGGATGTATGGCTACACCTTC.

The chain employs TRBV10-3 and TRBJ2-2; a weak D match, TRBD2 (7 bases). Trimming left V 4 bases short and J 4 bases short, with 10 bases between. Germline V gene lookup returns CDR1 ENHRY and CDR2 SYGVKD. The CDR3 contains 14 residues. CDR3 residues: CAISVGGGTGELFF. The CDR3 coding sequence is TGTGCCATCAGTGTGGGAGGGGGCACCGGGGAGCTGTTTTTT.

J is TRBJ2-5 and V is TRBV12-3 or TRBV12-4, with D possibly being TRBD1 (5 bases). The J call is in doubt because the DNA end fits TRBJ2-7 better. CDR3 length: 11 amino acids. CDR3 coding DNA: TGTGCCAGCAGCCCGGACAACGAGCAGTACTTC. This translates into CASSPDNEQYF.

The chain links TRBV20-1 to TRBJ2-5, with a weak D call TRBD2 (5 bases). The end of the DNA aligns better with TRBJ2-7, so the J call may be wrong. The CDR3 length is 13 residues. Germline V gene sequence: CDR1 DFQATT, CDR2 SNEGSKA (reference sequence). Written as DNA, the CDR3 is TGCAGCGCAAGCGCGACGGGGTCCTACGAGCAGTACTTC. It encodes CSASATGSYEQYF.

This clonotype was counted only a few times. The rearrangement uses TRBV4-2 and TRBJ1-2; D perhaps matches TRBD1 (5 bases). The CDR3 consists of 15 residues. Trimming pared 0 bases from V and 3 bases from J, leaving 11 bases between. Germline V gene data show CDR1 as LGHNA and CDR2 as YNFKEQ. CDR3 nucleotide sequence: TGTGCCAGCAGCCAAGAAGGCAGGGAATACTATGGCTACACCTTC. Translating it yields CASSQEGREYYGYTF.

For the CDR3, the DNA is TGCGCCAGCAGCTTGAAAGGGTTCGGAACTAATGAAAAACTGTTTTTT. It translates to CASSLKGFGTNEKLFF. This chain links TRBV5-1 with TRBJ1-4; D uncertain. This CDR3 spans 16 amino acids. Germline assignment: CDR1 SGHRS and CDR2 YFSETQ. V lost 1 base to trimming and J lost 1 base, with 11 bases between them. Full variable domain (remainder filled in from reference TRBV5-1 and TRBJ1-4): KAGVTQTPRYLIKTRGQQVTLSCSPISGHRSVSWYQQTPGQGLQFLFEYFSETQRNKGNFPGRFSGRQFSNSRSEMNVSTLELGDSALYLCASSLKGFGTNEKLFFGSGTQLSVL.

The rearrangement uses TRBV7-2 and TRBJ1-3; D gene unclear. V was trimmed by 5 bases and J by 3 bases, leaving 11 bases between them. Germline CDR1 and CDR2: SGHTA and FQGNSA. The length of the CDR3 is 14 residues. The CDR3 coding sequence is TGTGCCAGCAGCGACGTCAGAGATGGAAACACCATATATTTT. It is translated as CASSDVRDGNTIYF.

In its sample, this clonotype was seen a few times. The J gene is TRBJ1-4, the V gene TRBV12-3 or TRBV12-4; D is unclear. The CDR3 consists of 12 residues. V was trimmed by 6 bases and J by 8 bases, leaving 10 bases between them. CDR3 protein: CASSFSVEKLFF. Written as DNA, the CDR3 is TGTGCCAGCAGCTTTTCGGTCGAAAAACTGTTTTTT.

The V call is TRBV14, the J call TRBJ2-4; D remains unclear. The germline V and J ends were trimmed by 0 bases and 8 bases, with 11 bases remaining between them. This CDR3 spans 14 amino acids. The V gene's germline CDR1 is SGHDN and CDR2 FVKESK. The CDR3, as DNA: TGTGCCAGCAGCCAAGATCTTAATCAGGACATTCAGTACTTC. Its protein product is CASSQDLNQDIQYF.